The TCR beta chain under discussion was sequenced for a study of cytomegalovirus exposure and HLA in healthy donors. Across the whole study: In a later analysis, it was reported that the 120 validation repertoires had been produced on the same platform as the 500 to 850 repertoires belonging to the first cohort. Findings and caveats of the study: High specificity and sensitivity for cytomegalovirus status were reported for the classifier. Usually a TCR sequence was rare, but some public TCRs were found in many donors.

With V trimmed by 9 bases and J by 7 bases, 15 bases remained unmatched. Germline lookup yields CDR1 MDHEN and CDR2 SYDVKM. This CDR3 has 15 amino acids. Profiled with immunoSEQ multiplex PCR; TCRdb holds only in-frame clones, not every one. The sample holds under 95,000 clones, about nine tenths seen once. About this clone: Its specificity is not known.

The source is a man in his thirties or forties in good health and CMV-seronegative. The chain links TRBV28 to TRBJ1-2; 9 nucleotides match TRBD1. The sample consisted of PBMCs. The CDR3: CASENGQDRGRGYTF. DNA of the CDR3: TGTGCCAGTGAGAATGGTCAGGACAGGGGTCGTGGCTACACCTTC.